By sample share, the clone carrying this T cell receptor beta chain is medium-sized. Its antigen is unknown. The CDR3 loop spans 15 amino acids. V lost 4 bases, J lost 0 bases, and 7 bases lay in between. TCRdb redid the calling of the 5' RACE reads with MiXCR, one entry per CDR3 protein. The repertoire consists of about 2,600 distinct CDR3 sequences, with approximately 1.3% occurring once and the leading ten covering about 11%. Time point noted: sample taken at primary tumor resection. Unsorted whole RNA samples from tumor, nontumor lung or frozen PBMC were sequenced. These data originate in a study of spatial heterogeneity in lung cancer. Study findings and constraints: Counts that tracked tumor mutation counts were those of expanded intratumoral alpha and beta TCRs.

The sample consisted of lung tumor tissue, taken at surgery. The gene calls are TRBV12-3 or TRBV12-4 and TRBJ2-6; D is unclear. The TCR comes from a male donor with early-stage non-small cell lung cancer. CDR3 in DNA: TGTGCCAGCAGTTCCACCCACTCTGGGGCCAACGTCCTGACTTTC. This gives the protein CASSSTHSGANVLTF.